This record covers a single T cell receptor (beta chain). Its specificity is not known. The data were obtained in a study of cytotoxic CD8 clonotypes in ibrutinib-treated CLL. Study-wide background: Enrolment comprised roughly 11 relapsed/refractory and some 15 treatment-naive patients; roughly 17 were IGHV unmutated. Overall, roughly 25 responses were partial and 2 complete; following median 68 months, around 15 patients stayed remitted and approximately 12 progressed. Regarding the study as a whole: Once treatment began, public clonotypes, which were uncommon, contracted or stayed stable. Sampling time points were not equivalent between sustained-remission and progressing patients.

The CDR3 is 19 amino acids. CDR1 is KGHSH, CDR2 LQKENI, per germline. V shed 0 bases and J 3 bases; nucleotides not matched to a gene: 6. Here immunoSEQ multiplex PCR was the method, and the copy in TCRdb shows in-frame clones only, minus some. The profile covers about 15,000 clones, with around 80% appearing a single time and 17% taken by the ten largest. The material sequenced was PBMCs, taken before ibrutinib treatment. The TCR originated in a human donor with chronic lymphocytic leukemia. This chain connects TRBV18 to TRBJ2-2; TRBD2 matches 14 bases. CDR3 protein: CASSPPPTGLAGDTGELFF. As DNA, the CDR3 is TGTGCCAGCTCACCACCCCCCACGGGACTAGCGGGGGACACCGGGGAGCTGTTTTTT.